The 23 T cell receptor beta chains below were found in one sample sequenced in a study of T cells in Graves' hyperthyroidism and ophthalmopathy (dated by TCRdb to 2018 to 2020). Library preparation employed multiplex PCR. Data came from an Illumina HiSeq 2000. The TCR beta CDR3 regions were amplified from RNA transcripts. For the first round of RT-PCR on the TCR CDR3, the HTBI primer set was used together with the Qiagen OneStep RT-PCR kit. The public reads were quality trimmed at Q25 with fastp and then assembled into clones with MiXCR by TCRdb, keeping productive beta chains. Entries that share a CDR3 protein sequence are merged under the most common genes and DNA. The sample contains hundreds of thousands of distinct CDR3 sequences, around 15% of them found a single time. The ten largest make up 10% to 13% of the sample. The sequenced sample consisted of blood. These receptors came from a woman aged 18-29 years with Graves' hyperthyroidism.

Comments on this clonotype: At one boundary the junction diverges from the germline segment, which might be a read error. The chain is built from TRBV10-2 and TRBJ2-5, with TRBD2 as a possible D gene (6 bases). Germline CDR1 is WSHSY and CDR2 is SAAADI. There are 16 residues in the CDR3. Here the CDR3 DNA reads TGCGCCAGCCGTGACCTGCCTGGTGGAGGGCCCGTGACCCAGTACTTC. The encoded protein is CASRDLPGGGPVTQYF.

This clonotype was recorded many times. This sequence joins TRBV20-1 and TRBJ1-2; maybe TRBD1 (6 bases). Trimming stripped 0 bases from V and 4 bases from J, with 15 bases between. The germline V gene encodes CDR1 DFQATT and CDR2 SNEGSKA (reference sequence). The CDR3 loop spans 15 amino acids. The CDR3 coding sequence is TGCAGTGCTAGAGATTCGGGGGCCAGGAGCTATGGCTACACCTTC. This sequence encodes CSARDSGARSYGYTF.

This clonotype appeared many times. This chain joins TRBV7-6 and TRBJ1-6; D is possibly TRBD1 (6 bases). Germline values: CDR1 SGHVS, CDR2 FNYEAQ. Trimming pared 5 bases from V and 8 bases from J, leaving 22 bases between. The CDR3 totals 17 residues. In DNA form, the CDR3 reads TGTGCCAGCAGCCTCCTACCCAGGGGAGGGCGAGATTCACCCCTCCACTTT. Amino acid sequence: CASSLLPRGGRDSPLHF.

Points on this clonotype: This may stem from a read error, because a much larger clone lies one nucleotide away. The rearrangement uses TRBV2 and TRBJ1-5; 9 bases align to TRBD1. This CDR3 contains 15 residues. Germline V gene data show CDR1 as SNHLY and CDR2 as FYNNEI. V shed 6 bases and J 5 bases; nucleotides not matched to a gene: 8. The DNA of the CDR3 is TGTGCCAGCAGGGAACAGGGGGCAGGCGATCAGCCCCAGCATTTT. The encoded protein is CASREQGAGDQPQHF.

This clonotype was seen ten or more times. The chain joins TRBV30 to TRBJ1-1; weak D call: TRBD1 (5 bases). CDR1 GTSNPN and CDR2 SVGIG come from the germline V gene (reference sequence). Between the trimmed V and J ends, which lost 5 bases and 5 bases, there was a span of 21 bases. The CDR3 sequence is 15 residues long. The CDR3 here is CAWGRRGSWWTEAFF. In nucleotides, the CDR3 is TGTGCCTGGGGGCGAAGGGGTTCCTGGTGGACTGAAGCTTTCTTT.

The chain is built from TRBV29-1 and TRBJ1-1, with 8 bases aligning to TRBD1. V shed 2 bases, J shed 1 base, and the junction held 15 bases outside the gene matches. The CDR3 has 18 amino acids. The V gene's germline CDR1 is SQVTM and CDR2 ANQGSEA. Written as DNA, the CDR3 is TGCAGCGTTGAACCCGGGACAGGTGCTTGGGGGAAGAACACTGAAGCTTTCTTT. Translation gives CSVEPGTGAWGKNTEAFF.

This clonotype was found many times. CDR3 sequence (DNA): TGTGCCAGCAGCTCCGGACCCGACAGCCCTCCCTACGAGCAGTACTTC. Protein: CASSSGPDSPPYEQYF. J is TRBJ2-7 and V is TRBV7-9, with D maybe TRBD1 (5 bases). Deletions cut 4 bases from V and 2 bases from J, with 18 bases between. The CDR3 extends over 16 amino acids. Germline V lookup: CDR1 SEHNR, CDR2 FQNEAQ (reference sequence).

This clonotype was counted ten times or more. The chain couples TRBV3-1 to TRBJ2-1; 12 bases line up with TRBD2. This CDR3 comprises 18 residues. Trimming removed 0 bases from V and 8 bases from J; junction bases left unmatched: 11. Germline V CDR1 and CDR2: LGHDT, YNNKEL (reference sequence). In DNA form, the CDR3 reads TGTGCCAGCAGCCAAGATGGAGGGCTAGCGGGAGGGCCCGATGAGCAGTTCTTC. It translates to CASSQDGGLAGGPDEQFF.

This clonotype was counted a few times. This chain joins TRBV4-1 and TRBJ2-7, with a weak D call TRBD1 (6 bases). Germline-derived CDR1 and CDR2 are MGHRA and YSYEKL. V was clipped by 2 bases and J by 2 bases, with 10 bases between them. The length of the CDR3 is 14 residues. The chain's CDR3 is CASSQPGVAYEQYF. CDR3 nucleotide sequence: TGCGCCAGCAGCCAACCAGGGGTCGCCTACGAGCAGTACTTC.

This clonotype was counted ten times or more. The chain uses TRBV25-1 and TRBJ2-7, with D hard to call. Trimming shortened V by 3 bases and J by 5 bases, and 17 bases separated the two germline ends. Germline-derived CDR1 and CDR2 are MGHDK and SYGVNS. The CDR3 extends over 15 amino acids. CDR3 amino acids: CASSDKRKDPHEQYF. DNA for the CDR3: TGTGCCAGCAGTGATAAACGGAAGGATCCCCACGAGCAGTACTTC.

As regards this clonotype: A much larger clone lies a single base off, so this may be a read error. The chain carries TRBV2 and TRBJ2-1, with TRBD2 matching over 14 bases. In germline, CDR1 is SNHLY, CDR2 FYNNEI. The length of the CDR3 is 15 residues. J gave up 10 bases and V 11 bases, and 13 bases lay outside the gene matches. CDR3: CAGTGTSGSGWEQFF. The DNA for the CDR3 is TGTGCCGGAACCGGGACTAGCGGGAGTGGATGGGAGCAGTTCTTC.

This clonotype was counted at least ten times. This chain joins TRBV27 and TRBJ2-7, with D possibly being TRBD2 (6 bases). The length of the CDR3 is 15 residues. CDR1 is MNHEY and CDR2 is SMNVEV in the germline V gene (reference sequence). Between the trimmed V and J ends, which lost 5 bases and 0 bases, there was a span of 14 bases. Here the CDR3 reads CASSVTGLLSYEQYF. The CDR3 DNA sequence: TGTGCCAGCAGTGTAACGGGACTCCTCTCCTACGAGCAGTACTTC.

The V gene is TRBV12-3 or TRBV12-4, the J gene TRBJ2-1, with 14 bases lining up with TRBD2. The V segment lost 3 bases and the J segment 7 bases; nucleotides outside the gene matches: 8. The length of the CDR3 is 17 residues. The CDR3 DNA is TGTGCCAGCAGTTTGGCCGGGACTAGCGGGAGTGGTAATGAGCAGTTCTTC. This gives the protein CASSLAGTSGSGNEQFF.

This clonotype was counted many times. This chain joins TRBV4-1 and TRBJ1-1; the D is unclear. Germline lookup yields CDR1 MGHRA and CDR2 YSYEKL. The CDR3 loop spans 13 amino acids. The germline V and J ends were trimmed by 2 bases and 5 bases, with 9 bases remaining between them. The CDR3 DNA is TGCGCCAGCAGCCAATGGGCACTGACTGAAGCTTTCTTT. Encoded protein: CASSQWALTEAFF.

This clonotype was seen a few times. The chain carries TRBV19 and TRBJ2-7; 9 bases fit TRBD2. V lost 3 bases, J lost 0 bases, and 0 bases stayed unmatched. CDR1 and CDR2 (germline): LNHDA, SQIVND (reference sequence). The CDR3 has 14 amino acids. CDR3 protein: CASSISGSSYEQYF. The CDR3 DNA reads TGTGCCAGTAGTATTAGCGGGAGCTCCTACGAGCAGTACTTC.

The chain recombines TRBV28 with TRBJ2-1; D perhaps matches TRBD2 (8 bases). Germline V CDR1 and CDR2: MDHEN, SYDVKM. Trimming cost V 5 bases and J 0 bases, with 23 bases left between them. The CDR3 sequence is 19 residues long. Here the CDR3 DNA reads TGTGCCAGCAGTATACAGGGGTACGGGAGGGTTACCTCCTACAATGAGCAGTTCTTC. The encoded protein is CASSIQGYGRVTSYNEQFF.

This clonotype has ten or more counts. V and J are TRBV7-2 and TRBJ2-3, with D hard to call. Germline lookup yields CDR1 SGHTA and CDR2 FQGNSA. The V and J ends lost 1 base and 2 bases respectively, with 10 bases between them. The CDR3 length is 15 residues. CDR3 sequence reads: CASSLGHGNTDTQYF. The CDR3 DNA reads TGTGCCAGCAGCTTAGGCCATGGGAACACAGATACGCAGTATTTT.

Only a few counts were recorded for this clonotype. The chain links TRBV19 to TRBJ1-5, with 11 positions matching TRBD1. Germline V gene sequence: CDR1 LNHDA, CDR2 SQIVND (reference sequence). Trimming took 5 bases from V and 6 from J; bases not matched to a gene: 6. The CDR3 is 15 amino acids. DNA of the CDR3: TGTGCCAGTAGTGCCCGGACAGGGGGCGGTCAGCCCCAGCATTTT. Protein: CASSARTGGGQPQHF.

The V and J genes are TRBV6-1 and TRBJ2-6; unclear D gene. This CDR3 has 14 residues. Trimming pared 8 bases from V and 4 bases from J, leaving 12 bases between. CDR1 and CDR2 from the germline V gene are MNHNS and SASEGT. The CDR3 reads CASLRGMGANVLTF. In DNA form, the CDR3 reads TGTGCCAGCCTTCGTGGGATGGGGGCCAACGTCCTGACTTTC.

Details on this clonotype: A much larger clone lies a single base off, so this may be a read error. This CDR3 is CASSLETAANTGEPFF. DNA of the CDR3: TGTGCCAGCAGCTTAGAGACAGCCGCGAACACCGGGGAGCCGTTTTTT. The chain couples TRBV11-2 to TRBJ2-2; D might be TRBD1 or TRBD2, each matching 5 bases. The germline CDR1 and CDR2 sequences are SGHAT and FQNNGV. The CDR3 runs 16 residues.

This clonotype was recorded a few times. This chain uses TRBV12-3 or TRBV12-4 with TRBJ2-7; D ambiguous. With 3 bases removed from V and 3 bases from J, the gap between germline ends came to 9 bases. CDR3 length: 13 amino acids. The DNA of the CDR3 is TGTGCCAGCAGTTTTAAGCGTTACTACGAGCAGTACTTC. This codes for CASSFKRYYEQYF.

This clonotype has just a few counts. The chain is built from TRBV14 and TRBJ2-7; 7 positions match TRBD2. With V trimmed by 2 bases and J by 3 bases, 4 bases remained unmatched. CDR1 and CDR2 (germline): SGHDN, FVKESK. The CDR3 has 14 amino acids. CDR3 sequence reads: CASSQFRGSYEQYF. The CDR3 region has the DNA TGTGCCAGCAGCCAATTTCGCGGGAGCTACGAGCAGTACTTC.

The chain employs TRBV20-1 and TRBJ2-7; a possible D gene is TRBD2 (5 bases). The CDR3 runs 14 residues. V was clipped by 1 base and J by 6 bases, with 16 bases between them. CDR1 and CDR2 from the germline V gene are DFQATT and SNEGSKA (reference sequence). DNA of the CDR3: TGCAGTGCTAGAGTGGTTGGTAGCGCTCCCGAGCAGTACTTC. Its translation is CSARVVGSAPEQYF.